The rows below give T cell receptor beta chains drawn from one sample of a study of shared clonotypes between healthy human individuals. TCRdb's table, derived via immunoSEQ multiplex PCR, lists solely in-frame clones and lacks some. In the table there are some 2,500,000 clones, around 90% of which are singletons. Sequencing was carried out using naive CD4+ T cells from PBMCs. The source of these receptors is a young man in good health. Some clones in this sample may be carry-over from other donors' samples. Both conserved end residues are part of each CDR3. D genes are given only for firm matches. For some rows the clone size is stated as once, few or many, or as a class when expanded; others skip it.

TRBJ2-7,15,TRBV6-5,NA,NA,TGTGCCAGCAGCGCCCCAGGGGGGTTGTCCTACGAGCAGTACTTC,CASSAPGGLSYEQYF
TRBJ2-7,15,TRBV7-9,TRBD1,NA,TGTGCCAGCAGCTTAACCGGGACAGGGGCAGACGAGCAGTACTTC,CASSLTGTGADEQYF
TRBJ1-2,14,TRBV2,TRBD1,NA,TGTGCCAGCACCGCCGGGACAGGCAACTATGGCTACACCTTC,CASTAGTGNYGYTF
TRBJ1-1,14,TRBV18,NA,NA,TGTGCCAGCTCTATCGGAGGGATGAACACTGAAGCTTTCTTT,CASSIGGMNTEAFF
TRBJ1-2,15,TRBV5-6,NA,NA,TGTGCCAGCAGCTTGGGTTACCTCATAGCTTGGGGCTACACCTTC,CASSLGYLIAWGYTF
TRBJ1-5,15,TRBV6-6,NA,NA,TGTGCCAGCAGTTACGTCCTGGGAGCGAATCAGCCCCAGCATTTT,CASSYVLGANQPQHF
TRBJ2-5,14,TRBV5-6,NA,NA,TGTGCCAGCAGCTTAGGCAGACGAGGGGAGACCCAGTACTTC,CASSLGRRGETQYF
TRBJ2-5,15,TRBV28,TRBD1,NA,TGTGCCAGCAGTACACGGGACAGGGACCAAGAGACCCAGTACTTC,CASSTRDRDQETQYF
TRBJ2-3,13,TRBV29-1,NA,NA,TGCAGCCCCTCCCAGGGGTTCGGCGATACGCAGTATTTT,CSPSQGFGDTQYF
TRBJ2-2,19,TRBV4-2,TRBD1,NA,TGTGCCAGCAGCCAGCTTGGGACAGGGGGCACTACGAACACCGGGGAGCTGTTTTTT,CASSQLGTGGTTNTGELFF
TRBJ1-3,16,TRBV6-5,NA,NA,TGTGCCAGCAGTTACTCCCCACAGTTCTCTGGAAACACCATATATTTT,CASSYSPQFSGNTIYF
TRBJ2-1,15,TRBV6-6,NA,NA,TGTGCCAGCAGAAAAACGGTTAACTCCTACAATGAGCAGTTCTTC,CASRKTVNSYNEQFF
TRBJ2-2,13,TRBV30,NA,NA,TGTGCCTGGACCGTAGACAGCCCCGGGGAGCTGTTTTTT,CAWTVDSPGELFF
TRBJ2-7,15,TRBV6-1,NA,once,TGTGCCAGCACGGTATTAAGGGGTCCTAGGGACGAGCAGTACTTC,CASTVLRGPRDEQYF
TRBJ2-5,16,TRBV7-2,TRBD2,NA,TGTGCCAGCAGCCCTCGACCACGGGAGGCCCAGGAGACCCAGTACTTC,CASSPRPREAQETQYF
TRBJ2-6,17,TRBV18,NA,NA,TGTGCCAGCTCACCACAGGTTACCCTCTCTGGGGCCAACGTCCTGACTTTC,CASSPQVTLSGANVLTF
TRBJ2-2,18,TRBV13,NA,NA,TGTGCCAGCAGCCCCTGGGACTCAGACTCCCTAAACACCGGGGAGCTGTTTTTT,CASSPWDSDSLNTGELFF
TRBJ1-2,15,TRBV18,NA,NA,TGTGCCAGCTCACCAATATCCATTTCCGACTATGGCTACACCTTC,CASSPISISDYGYTF
TRBJ2-1,14,TRBV7-3,TRBD2,NA,TGTGCCAGCACCTCTCTAGCGGCTAAGAATGAGCAGTTCTTC,CASTSLAAKNEQFF
TRBJ2-3,16,TRBV5-4,NA,once,TGTGCCAGCAGCTTTCTCGGGACGGCGAGCACAGATACGCAGTATTTT,CASSFLGTASTDTQYF
TRBJ2-7,17,TRBV28,TRBD1,NA,TGTGCCAGCAGCCGACAGGGATCATGGGTCGAGGCCTACGAGCAGTACTTC,CASSRQGSWVEAYEQYF
TRBJ2-7,15,TRBV19,NA,NA,TGTGCCAGTAGCCTTGGATGGGCAGGGTACTACGAGCAGTACTTC,CASSLGWAGYYEQYF
TRBJ2-7,14,TRBV29-1,TRBD1,NA,TGCAGCGCCGGGGTGGGACAGGGACTCTACGAGCAGTACTTC,CSAGVGQGLYEQYF
TRBJ1-5,15,TRBV2,NA,NA,TGTGCCAGCAGTGAAGATCTACCGATAAATCAGCCCCAGCATTTT,CASSEDLPINQPQHF
TRBJ2-7,15,TRBV28,NA,NA,TGTGCCAGCAGTTCACCTTCGACCCCTGCCTACGAGCAGTACTTC,CASSSPSTPAYEQYF
TRBJ2-5,14,TRBV6-6,TRBD2,NA,TGTGCCAGCAATAAAGTAAGCGGGAGAGAGACCCAGTACTTC,CASNKVSGRETQYF
TRBJ1-3,16,TRBV5-1,TRBD1,NA,TGCGCCAGCAGCTTGGCCGGGACAGGGGTCGGAAACACCATATATTTT,CASSLAGTGVGNTIYF
TRBJ2-1,11,TRBV18,NA,NA,TGTGCCAGCTCAAAATTAACAGAGCAGTTCTTC,CASSKLTEQFF
TRBJ1-5,15,TRBV19,NA,NA,TGTGCCAGTATCGCGGACAGCCGATTCAATCAGCCCCAGCATTTT,CASIADSRFNQPQHF
TRBJ2-1,16,TRBV7-2,TRBD1,NA,TGTGCCAGCAGCCCCGCCAGGCCAGGGGGCTACAATGAGCAGTTCTTC,CASSPARPGGYNEQFF
TRBJ2-2,12,TRBV28,NA,NA,TGTGCCAGCAGGAGGTCGATCGGGGAGCTGTTTTTT,CASRRSIGELFF
TRBJ2-3,13,TRBV11-1,NA,NA,TGTGCCAGCAGCTCCTCCCTTGCAGATACGCAGTATTTT,CASSSSLADTQYF
TRBJ2-3,16,TRBV6-6,TRBD1,NA,TGTGCCAGCAGTTACTCGACGGGACAGGGAGGGGATACGCAGTATTTT,CASSYSTGQGGDTQYF
TRBJ2-6,17,TRBV11-2,TRBD2,NA,TGTGCCAGCAGCTCCCGGGGAGGGGTAGCTGGGGCCAACGTCCTGACTTTC,CASSSRGGVAGANVLTF
TRBJ2-1,12,TRBV9,TRBD1,NA,TGTGCCAGCAGCGTGGGACAGACTGAGCAGTTCTTC,CASSVGQTEQFF
TRBJ2-7,14,TRBV18,TRBD1,NA,TGTGCCAGCTCACCGGACAGGGGAGGCTCCGAGCAGTACTTC,CASSPDRGGSEQYF
TRBJ2-7,14,TRBV30,NA,NA,TGTGCCTGGAGTGTTTCAGGGGCGGGCTACGAGCAGTACTTC,CAWSVSGAGYEQYF
TRBJ1-1,14,TRBV9,NA,NA,TGTGCCAGCAGCGGGCCAGAGATGAACACTGAAGCTTTCTTT,CASSGPEMNTEAFF
TRBJ2-6,15,TRBV6-6,NA,NA,TGTGCCAGCAGTTACGATCCCTCTGGGGCCAACGTCCTGACTTTC,CASSYDPSGANVLTF
TRBJ2-1,16,TRBV28,TRBD2,NA,TGTGCCAGCAGTCCATCCGGGACTAGCGGGAGGAATGAGCAGTTCTTC,CASSPSGTSGRNEQFF
TRBJ1-2,14,TRBV7-8,NA,NA,TGTGCCAGCAGCTTACCCGGGACGAACTATGGCTACACCTTC,CASSLPGTNYGYTF
TRBJ2-5,14,TRBV2,NA,NA,TGTGCCAGCACGAGGTCCAGGCGGGGTGAGACCCAGTACTTC,CASTRSRRGETQYF
TRBJ1-5,16,TRBV5-5,TRBD1,NA,TGTGCCAGCAGCCCCTACCCAGGGGGTAGCAATCAGCCCCAGCATTTT,CASSPYPGGSNQPQHF
TRBJ1-5,18,TRBV30,NA,NA,TGTGCCTGGAGTGCTCACGGGACACTCCTACATAGCAATCAGCCCCAGCATTTT,CAWSAHGTLLHSNQPQHF
TRBJ2-5,15,TRBV19,TRBD1,NA,TGTGCCAGTAGTAGCACCCGGACAGGGCAAGAGACCCAGTACTTC,CASSSTRTGQETQYF
TRBJ1-4,15,TRBV2,NA,NA,TGTGCCAGCAGTAGACAGTTACCAACTAATGAAAAACTGTTTTTT,CASSRQLPTNEKLFF
TRBJ2-7,11,TRBV30,NA,NA,TGTGCCTGGAGGTCTGGCTACGAGCAGTACTTC,CAWRSGYEQYF
TRBJ1-1,16,TRBV7-2,NA,NA,TGTGCCAGCAGCATAAGGGACGGCAGAATGAGCACTGAAGCTTTCTTT,CASSIRDGRMSTEAFF
TRBJ1-1,13,TRBV7-9,NA,NA,TGTGCCAGCAGCTTAGTCTGGAACACTGAAGCTTTCTTT,CASSLVWNTEAFF
TRBJ1-4,16,TRBV5-1,TRBD1,NA,TGCGCCAGCAGCTTAGGACAGGGGGCAACTAATGAAAAACTGTTTTTT,CASSLGQGATNEKLFF
TRBJ2-7,14,TRBV11-3,NA,NA,TGTGCCAGCAGCCCTCGACAGGACTCCTACGAGCAGTACTTC,CASSPRQDSYEQYF
TRBJ2-1,15,TRBV19,TRBD1,NA,TGTGCCAGTAAGGAGACAGGGAGCTCCTACAATGAGCAGTTCTTC,CASKETGSSYNEQFF
TRBJ2-1,13,TRBV7-2,TRBD2,NA,TGTGCCAGCAGCTTAGAGGGAGGGAATGAGCAGTTCTTC,CASSLEGGNEQFF
TRBJ1-2,14,TRBV18,TRBD1,NA,TGTGCCAGCTCGCTCAATACAGGGGACTATGGCTACACCTTC,CASSLNTGDYGYTF
TRBJ2-5,14,TRBV30,TRBD1,NA,TGTGCCTGGCAAGCGGGGACAGGGAGGAGGGAGCAGTACTTC,CAWQAGTGRREQYF
TRBJ2-3,15,TRBV28,NA,NA,TGTGCCAGCACCGGAGGAGGACCTCCCACAGATACGCAGTATTTT,CASTGGGPPTDTQYF
TRBJ2-7,13,TRBV19,NA,NA,TGTGCCACCCGGGACCAGAGCTCCTACGAGCAGTACTTC,CATRDQSSYEQYF